This TCR beta chain came from a study of human T cells and chemical hapten exposure. The library labeled individual cDNA molecules by adding unique molecular identifiers to them. In TCRdb, the RACE reads were re-called with MiXCR into one record per CDR3 protein. The table includes roughly 380,000 distinct CDR3 sequences, approximately 4.4% detected once. Germline V gene sequence: CDR1 SEHNR, CDR2 FQNEAQ (reference sequence). CDR3 length: 13 amino acids. Trimming removed 1 base from V and 7 bases from J, with 10 bases in between. Time point noted: patch test 1, 2 weeks after DPC sensitization. Treatment reported: therapeutic diphenylcyclopropenone sensitization with weekly scalp DPC. This clonotype was detected ten times or more.

The source is a woman aged 45-65 years with alopecia areata. Some clones in this sample may be carry-over from other donors' samples. The sequencing used whole blood, collected in connection with sensitization to the hapten diphenylcyclopropenone (DPC). This chain connects TRBV7-9 to TRBJ1-1; TRBD1 is a possible D gene (6 bases). CDR3 sequence reads: CASSLDARGEAFF. CDR3 in DNA: TGTGCCAGCAGCTTAGATGCCAGGGGTGAAGCTTTCTTT.